The 30 T cell receptor beta chains presented below share a single source sample, sequenced in a study of blood T cell repertoires in COVID-19. Only in-frame clones appear in the TCRdb table, and some are missing; sequencing was by immunoSEQ multiplex PCR. The sample holds 100,000 or so clones, approximately 89% seen once. Sequencing was performed on peripheral blood. The origin of the receptors is a human donor in a cohort sampled during active COVID-19.

This CDR3 is CASSQVQGLGNIQYF. Written as DNA, the CDR3 is TGTGCCAGCAGCCAAGTCCAGGGGCTGGGAAACATTCAGTACTTC. The chain employs TRBV3-1 (or the pseudogene TRBV3-2) and TRBJ2-4; the D gene is possibly TRBD1 (6 bases). In germline, CDR1 is LGHDT, CDR2 YNNKEL (reference sequence). The V end lost 1 base, the J end lost 6 bases, and 13 bases lay between the germline ends. This CDR3 has 15 amino acids.

The gene calls are TRBV15 and TRBJ1-2, with TRBD1 identical over 11 bases. The CDR3 runs to 16 residues. Germline values: CDR1 LNHNV, CDR2 YYDKDF (reference sequence). Trimming removed 0 bases from V and 7 bases from J; junction bases left unmatched: 7. The CDR3, as DNA: TGTGCCACCAGCAGAGATAACACCGGGACAGGGGGTGGCTACACCTTC. Translation: CATSRDNTGTGGGYTF.

This clone was found once. The gene calls are TRBV28 and TRBJ1-6; TRBD1 is a possible D gene (6 bases). Germline CDR1 and CDR2: MDHEN and SYDVKM. This CDR3 has 17 residues. The V and J ends lost 6 bases and 0 bases respectively, with 15 bases between them. The CDR3 loop is CASREKDRSSYNSPLHF. The CDR3 bases are TGTGCCAGCAGGGAAAAGGACAGAAGCTCCTATAATTCACCCCTCCACTTT. Full variable domain (outside the CDR3, taken from reference TRBV28 and TRBJ1-6): DVKVTQSSRYLVKRTGEKVFLECVQDMDHENMFWYRQDPGLGLRLIYFSYDVKMKEKGDIPEGYSVSREKKERFSLILESASTNQTSMYLCASREKDRSSYNSPLHFGNGTRLTVT.

This clone was observed a few times. The chain employs TRBV6-5 and TRBJ2-1, with TRBD1 matching over 9 bases. The CDR3 spans 15 residues. The ends lost 6 bases at V and 2 bases at J; junction bases unmatched: 5. Germline-derived CDR1 and CDR2 are MNHEY and SVGAGI. The CDR3 bases are TGTGCCAGCAGGCCCGGGACAGGGCCCTACAATGAGCAGTTCTTC. It codes for CASRPGTGPYNEQFF.

The genes are TRBV15 and TRBJ1-2; weak D call: TRBD1 (6 bases). Germline V gene data show CDR1 as LNHNV and CDR2 as YYDKDF (reference sequence). The CDR3 covers 15 residues. The V and J ends lost 0 bases and 7 bases respectively, with 15 bases between them. The CDR3 loop is CATSREMGAAGGYTF. CDR3 nucleotides: TGTGCCACCAGCAGAGAGATGGGGGCCGCCGGTGGCTACACCTTC.

The rearrangement uses TRBV3-1 (or the pseudogene TRBV3-2) and TRBJ1-1; no firm D call. CDR3 size: 13 residues. Germline V gives CDR1 LGHDT, CDR2 YNNKEL (reference sequence). The germline V and J ends were trimmed by 4 bases and 2 bases, with 8 bases remaining between them. For the CDR3, the DNA is TGTGCCAGCAGCCCCAGGTACAACACTGAAGCTTTCTTT. Translation gives CASSPRYNTEAFF.

CDR3 sequence (DNA): TGTGCCAGCAGCTTGGGTATTAGCGGAAGCACAGATACGCAGTATTTT. Protein product: CASSLGISGSTDTQYF. The V gene is TRBV5-4, the J gene TRBJ2-3, with TRBD2 as a possible D gene (6 bases). The germline gives CDR1 SGHNT, CDR2 YYREEE (reference sequence). With 0 bases removed from V and 0 bases from J, the gap between germline ends came to 11 bases. The CDR3 spans 16 residues. The whole variable domain, filled in from reference TRBV5-4 and TRBJ2-3, reads ETGVTQSPTHLIKTRGQQVTLRCSSQSGHNTVSWYQQALGQGPQFIFQYYREEENGRGNFPPRFSGLQFPNYSSELNVNALELDDSALYLCASSLGISGSTDTQYFGPGTRLTVL.

The chain carries TRBV2 and TRBJ2-7; 14 bases line up with TRBD2. The CDR3 extends over 16 amino acids. V was pared by 6 bases and J by 5 bases, with 9 bases of the junction left unmatched. Germline CDR1 SNHLY, CDR2 FYNNEI. CDR3 nucleotide sequence: TGTGCCAGCAGACCGGGACTAGCGGGAGAGGGGCACGAGCAGTACTTC. Encoded protein: CASRPGLAGEGHEQYF. Using reference TRBV2 and TRBJ2-7 for the parts outside the CDR3, the full variable domain is EPEVTQTPSHQVTQMGQEVILRCVPISNHLYFYWYRQILGQKVEFLVSFYNNEISEKSEIFDDQFSVERPDGSNFTLKIRSTKLEDSAMYFCASRPGLAGEGHEQYFGPGTRLTVT.

This chain uses TRBV5-6 with TRBJ2-3, with TRBD2 matching 14 bases. Germline CDR1 and CDR2: SGHDT and YYEEEE. With V trimmed by 4 bases and J by 6 bases, 10 bases remained unmatched. The CDR3 contains 17 residues. For the CDR3, the DNA is TGTGCCAGCAGCATAGGGACTAGCGGGAGCCAGGGGGATACGCAGTATTTT. The encoded protein is CASSIGTSGSQGDTQYF. Drawing the rest from reference TRBV5-6 and TRBJ2-3, the complete variable domain is DAGVTQSPTHLIKTRGQQVTLRCSPKSGHDTVSWYQQALGQGPQFIFQYYEEEERQRGNFPDRFSGHQFPNYSSELNVNALLLGDSALYLCASSIGTSGSQGDTQYFGPGTRLTVL.

V is TRBV7-9 and J is TRBJ2-4; D possibly corresponds to TRBD1 (6 bases). Germline V gives CDR1 SEHNR, CDR2 FQNEAQ (reference sequence). V shed 0 bases and J shed 0 bases, with 18 bases lying between them. CDR3 length: 19 amino acids. The CDR3 DNA reads TGTGCCAGCAGCTTAGCGGGGAGTAGCAGGGGCTTAGCCAAAAACATTCAGTACTTC. It specifies CASSLAGSSRGLAKNIQYF. Full variable domain (remainder filled in from reference TRBV7-9 and TRBJ2-4): DTGVSQNPRHKITKRGQNVTFRCDPISEHNRLYWYRQTLGQGPEFLTYFQNEAQLEKSRLLSDRFSAERPKGSFSTLEIQRTEQGDSAMYLCASSLAGSSRGLAKNIQYFGAGTRLSVL.

The J gene is TRBJ1-5, the V gene TRBV2; 7 bases align to TRBD1. The CDR3 is 14 residues long. Germline loops: CDR1 SNHLY, CDR2 FYNNEI. V was clipped by 6 bases and J by 7 bases; unmatched bases: 9. In nucleotides, the CDR3 is TGTGCCAGCAGGCCCGACAGGGTGGGCCAGCCCCAGCATTTT. It yields the protein CASRPDRVGQPQHF.

The gene calls are TRBV7-6 and TRBJ2-1, with 10 bases matching TRBD2. CDR1 is SGHVS and CDR2 is FNYEAQ in the germline V gene. Unmatched junction bases numbered 7, after V lost 3 bases and J lost 8 bases. CDR3 size: 15 residues. The CDR3: CASSLSSGRRDEQFF. CDR3 nucleotides: TGTGCCAGCAGCTTGAGTAGCGGGAGGAGGGATGAGCAGTTCTTC.

V usage is TRBV6-5 and J usage is TRBJ1-2, with D unclear. Germline-derived CDR1 and CDR2 are MNHEY and SVGAGI. V shed 8 bases and J shed 4 bases, with 11 bases lying between them. The CDR3 is 12 amino acids. The CDR3 region has the DNA TGTGCCAGCGCCACGGTTCTCTATGGCTACACCTTC. It translates to CASATVLYGYTF.

The chain recombines TRBV7-9 with TRBJ2-5; the D is unclear. This CDR3 is 14 amino acids long. Germline values: CDR1 SEHNR, CDR2 FQNEAQ (reference sequence). V lost 3 bases and J lost 1, with 9 bases in between. CDR3 nucleotide sequence: TGTGCCAGCAGCTTCACCGAGCTCCAAGAGACCCAGTACTTC. It yields the protein CASSFTELQETQYF.

The rearrangement uses TRBV14 and TRBJ1-4; no firm D call. The CDR3 contains 12 residues. Germline values: CDR1 SGHDN, CDR2 FVKESK. V lost 2 bases and J 8 bases, leaving 6 bases between the germline ends. CDR3 region: CASSQLREKLFF. CDR3 in DNA: TGTGCCAGCAGCCAACTCAGGGAAAAACTGTTTTTT.

The chain carries TRBV19 and TRBJ1-5; possible D gene TRBD1, 6 bases. This CDR3 has 14 amino acids. The germline V gene has CDR1 LNHDA and CDR2 SQIVND (reference sequence). V gave up 6 bases and J gave up 9 bases, with 18 bases separating them. The CDR3 nucleotides are TGTGCCAGTAGCGACGGGACACTCAAGCGGCCCCAGCATTTT. Protein product: CASSDGTLKRPQHF.

The V call is TRBV19, the J call TRBJ2-2; TRBD2 is a possible D gene (6 bases). This CDR3 has 15 amino acids. Germline-derived CDR1 and CDR2 are LNHDA and SQIVND (reference sequence). V shed 6 bases and J shed 0 bases, with 11 bases lying between them. CDR3 in amino acids: CASSRAGPNTGELFF. The CDR3 region has the DNA TGTGCCAGTAGCCGTGCGGGGCCGAACACCGGGGAGCTGTTTTTT.

This clone appeared a few times. This chain uses TRBV12-5 with TRBJ1-1; possibly TRBD1 for D (5 bases). Germline-derived CDR1 and CDR2 are LGHNT and FRNRAP. The length of the CDR3 is 15 residues. Trimming pared 4 bases from V and 5 bases from J, leaving 17 bases between. The CDR3: CASGSESGVGTEAFF. CDR3 nucleotide sequence: TGTGCTAGTGGTTCGGAGTCGGGGGTAGGGACTGAAGCTTTCTTT.

V and J are TRBV10-3 and TRBJ2-7; D ambiguous. Looked up from germline, CDR1 is ENHRY and CDR2 is SYGVKD. V lost 11 bases, J lost 2 bases, and 10 bases lay in between. The CDR3 is 11 residues long. Here the CDR3 reads CAARTAYEQYF. The CDR3 DNA sequence: TGTGCCGCCCGAACGGCCTACGAGCAGTACTTC.

The CDR3 sequence: CASSLAGGGNQPQHF. Written as DNA, the CDR3 is TGTGCCAGCAGCTTAGCCGGGGGGGGCAATCAGCCCCAGCATTTT. The chain combines TRBV7-2 with TRBJ1-5, with TRBD1 as a possible D gene (5 bases). The CDR3 extends over 15 amino acids. Trimming stripped 0 bases from V and 2 bases from J, with 8 bases between. From germline, CDR1 is SGHTA and CDR2 FQGNSA.

The chain links TRBV5-5 to TRBJ2-7; 10 positions match TRBD1. V was pared by 3 bases and J by 1 base, with 4 bases of the junction left unmatched. The CDR3 has 15 amino acids. CDR1 is SGHKS, CDR2 YYEKEE, per germline (reference sequence). DNA for the CDR3: TGTGCCAGCAGCTGGGACAGGGGCCCGTCCTACGAGCAGTACTTC. Encoded protein: CASSWDRGPSYEQYF.

The chain has TRBV19 and TRBJ1-4, with 10 bases identical to TRBD1. V was clipped by 1 base and J by 7 bases; unmatched bases: 6. The CDR3 contains 16 residues. In germline, CDR1 is LNHDA, CDR2 SQIVND (reference sequence). This CDR3 is CASSIASTGGTEKLFF. The CDR3 DNA reads as TGTGCCAGTAGTATAGCCTCGACAGGGGGCACTGAAAAACTGTTTTTT.

The chain has TRBV9 and TRBJ2-1; TRBD2 agrees at 7 bases. This CDR3 has 16 residues. J lost 5 bases, V lost 0 bases, and 8 bases had no gene match. Germline assignment: CDR1 SGDLS and CDR2 YYNGEE. CDR3 sequence (DNA): TGTGCCAGCAGCGTAGCTCTGCGGGAGTACGACAATGAGCAGTTCTTC. Encoded protein: CASSVALREYDNEQFF.

The gene calls are TRBV7-9 and TRBJ1-1; tentatively, D is TRBD1 (5 bases). The germline V and J ends were trimmed by 4 bases and 1 base, with 13 bases remaining between them. The germline gives CDR1 SEHNR, CDR2 FQNEAQ (reference sequence). The CDR3 extends over 15 amino acids. The CDR3 DNA reads as TGTGCCAGCAGCTGGGGTCACCAGGGGAACACTGAAGCTTTCTTT. This gives the protein CASSWGHQGNTEAFF.

J is TRBJ1-3 and V is TRBV3-1 (or the pseudogene TRBV3-2); TRBD1 is a possible D gene (5 bases). V was pared by 1 base and J by 0 bases, with 13 bases between. The CDR3 has 17 amino acids. Germline V CDR1 and CDR2: LGHDT, YNNKEL (reference sequence). The CDR3 DNA follows: TGTGCCAGCAGCCAAGTACAGGTCGGCCTCTCTGGAAACACCATATATTTT. This gives the protein CASSQVQVGLSGNTIYF.

This clone was picked up a small number of times. The chain uses TRBV25-1 and TRBJ1-5, with 8 bases lining up with TRBD1. J lost 7 bases, V lost 8 bases, and 7 bases had no gene match. CDR1 is MGHDK and CDR2 is SYGVNS in the germline V gene. The CDR3 length is 13 residues. CDR3 coding DNA: TGTGCCAGCGGGGCAGGGGGCAGGCAGCCCCAGCATTTT. The encoded protein is CASGAGGRQPQHF.

The V and J genes are TRBV11-2 and TRBJ2-1, with TRBD2 matching over 13 bases. V shed 1 base and J 1 base; nucleotides not matched to a gene: 7. The CDR3 has 19 amino acids. Germline V gene lookup returns CDR1 SGHAT and CDR2 FQNNGV. CDR3 loop: CASSLGIVTSGRSYNEQFF. The CDR3 DNA reads TGTGCCAGCAGCTTAGGCATAGTGACTAGCGGGAGGTCCTACAATGAGCAGTTCTTC.

This clone was recorded a few times. V is TRBV10-3 and J is TRBJ2-7; 11 positions agree with TRBD2. After removal of 6 bases from V and 3 bases from J, the junction contained 10 bases not matched to a gene. This CDR3 is 16 amino acids long. The germline CDR1 and CDR2 sequences are ENHRY and SYGVKD. Written as DNA, the CDR3 is TGTGCCATCAGGAGCCGTAGCGGGAGGGCCAACTACGAGCAGTACTTC. Translating it yields CAIRSRSGRANYEQYF.

V gene TRBV7-2 combines with J gene TRBJ2-1; 10 nucleotides agree with TRBD2. This CDR3 spans 14 amino acids. Germline V CDR1 and CDR2: SGHTA, FQGNSA. V was clipped by 3 bases and J by 7 bases; unmatched bases: 3. The CDR3 loop reads CASSFPSGRNEQFF. CDR3 sequence (DNA): TGTGCCAGCAGCTTTCCTAGCGGGAGAAATGAGCAGTTCTTC.

The chain uses TRBV19 and TRBJ2-3; weak D call: TRBD1 (6 bases). The CDR3 has 15 residues. The germline gives CDR1 LNHDA, CDR2 SQIVND (reference sequence). The V and J ends lost 9 bases and 2 bases respectively, with 18 bases between them. The CDR3 DNA follows: TGTGCCAGCGTTACAGGGCCGGGCACCACAGATACGCAGTATTTT. This translates into CASVTGPGTTDTQYF.